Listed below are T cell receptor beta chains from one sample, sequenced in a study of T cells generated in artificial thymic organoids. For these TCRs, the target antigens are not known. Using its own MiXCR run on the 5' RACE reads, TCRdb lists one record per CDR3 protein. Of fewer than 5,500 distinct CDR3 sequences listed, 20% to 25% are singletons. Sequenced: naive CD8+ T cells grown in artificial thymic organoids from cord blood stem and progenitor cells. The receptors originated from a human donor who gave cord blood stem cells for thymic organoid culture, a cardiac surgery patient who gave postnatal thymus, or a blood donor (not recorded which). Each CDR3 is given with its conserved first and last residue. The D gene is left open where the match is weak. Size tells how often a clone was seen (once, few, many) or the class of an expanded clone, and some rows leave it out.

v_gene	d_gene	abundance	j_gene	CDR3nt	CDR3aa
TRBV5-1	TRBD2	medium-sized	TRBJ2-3	TGCGCCAGCAGCTTGTTGGCGGGAGCTAGAGATACGCAGTATTTT	CASSLLAGARDTQYF
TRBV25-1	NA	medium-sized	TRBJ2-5	TGTGCCAGCAGTGAATGGGGGCAAGAGACCCAGTACTTC	CASSEWGQETQYF
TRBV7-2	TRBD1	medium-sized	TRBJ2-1	TGTGCCAGCAGCGACAGGGGAAAGAGGAGGGATGAGCAGTTCTTC	CASSDRGKRRDEQFF
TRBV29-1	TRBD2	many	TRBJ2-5	TGCAGCGTTGAGGGGACTAGCGGGAGCGGAGAGACCCAGTACTTC	CSVEGTSGSGETQYF
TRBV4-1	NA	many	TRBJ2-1	TGCGCCAGCAGCGCTTGGACACACAATGAGCAGTTCTTC	CASSAWTHNEQFF
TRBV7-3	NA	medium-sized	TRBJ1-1	TGTGCCAGCAGCGTGACCGGGCCGGGTACTGAAGCTTTCTTT	CASSVTGPGTEAFF
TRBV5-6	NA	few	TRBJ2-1	TGTGCCAGCAGCTTTGACCAGGGGTGTGAGCAGTTCTTC	CASSFDQGCEQFF
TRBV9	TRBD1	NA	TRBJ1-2	TGTGCCAGCAGTACGACAGGGGCCATCTATGGCTACACCTTC	CASSTTGAIYGYTF
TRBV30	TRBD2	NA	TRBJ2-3	TGTGCCTGGAGTGTACTAAGCGGGAGAACAGATACGCAGTATTTT	CAWSVLSGRTDTQYF
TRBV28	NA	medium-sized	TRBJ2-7	TGTGCCAGCAGTTTACCCCCCTACGAGCAGTACTTC	CASSLPPYEQYF
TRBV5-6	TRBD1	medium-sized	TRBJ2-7	TGTGCCAGCAGCTCAGACAGGGGACGGGAGCAGTACTTC	CASSSDRGREQYF
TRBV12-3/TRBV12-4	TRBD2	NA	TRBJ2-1	TGTGCCAGCAGTTTAGCCGGGAGGGCCTACAATGAGCAGTTCTTC	CASSLAGRAYNEQFF
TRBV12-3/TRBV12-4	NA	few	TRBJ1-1	TGTGCCAGCAGTTTAGAGGGGAAGAACACTGAAGCTTTCTTT	CASSLEGKNTEAFF
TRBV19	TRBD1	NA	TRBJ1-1	TGTGCCAGTCGACAGGGCGGAAGAAACACTGAAGCTTTCTTT	CASRQGGRNTEAFF
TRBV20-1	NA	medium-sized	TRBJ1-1	TGCAGTGCAGGGAACACTGAAGCTTTCTTT	CSAGNTEAFF
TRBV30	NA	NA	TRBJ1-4	TGTGCCTGGAGTGTACTATGTGCCAGCAGTTTCGGGCAGTCGGGTGAAAAACTGTTTTTT	CAWSVLCASSFGQSGEKLFF
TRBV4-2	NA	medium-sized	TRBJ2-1	TGTGCCAGCAGCCAAGATGGCGGCACGGAGTTCTTC	CASSQDGGTEFF